These T cell receptor beta chains were read from a single sample in a study of cytomegalovirus exposure and HLA in healthy donors. Produced via immunoSEQ multiplex PCR; TCRdb's table is partial and in-frame only. The top ten hold roughly 4.9% of the sample, which has 150,000 to 200,000 clones, roughly 79% seen once. Material: PBMCs. The receptors originated from a woman under 30 in good health and CMV-seropositive. Both conserved end residues are trimmed from each CDR3.

V gene: TRBV5-1
J gene: TRBJ2-7
CDR3 protein: ASSKGQGGLREQY

V gene: TRBV7-9
J gene: TRBJ1-1
CDR3 protein: ASSSLGEAF

V gene: TRBV7-9
J gene: TRBJ2-7
CDR3 protein: SSSSRDRGTYEQY

V gene: TRBV27
J gene: TRBJ2-3
CDR3 protein: ATSPGLASTDTQY

V gene: TRBV2
J gene: TRBJ2-7
CDR3 protein: ASRDRAQTYEQY

V gene: TRBV19
J gene: TRBJ1-1
CDR3 protein: ASSMTGRNTEAF

V gene: TRBV7-9
J gene: TRBJ1-4
CDR3 protein: SSSPTAWGGRREKLF

V gene: TRBV5-6
J gene: TRBJ2-2
CDR3 protein: ASSPITGELF

V gene: TRBV9
J gene: TRBJ2-3
CDR3 protein: ASSATSGVSDTQY

V gene: TRBV5-6
J gene: TRBJ2-7
CDR3 protein: ASGSGGSYEQY

V gene: TRBV27
J gene: TRBJ1-5
CDR3 protein: ASSPWWDRGQPQH

V gene: TRBV6-5
J gene: TRBJ2-7
CDR3 protein: ASSYSKRTSIYEQY

V gene: TRBV4-2
J gene: TRBJ2-5
CDR3 protein: ASSRGFEETQY

V gene: TRBV7-3
J gene: TRBJ2-3
CDR3 protein: ASRASGAHTDTQY

V gene: TRBV5-6
J gene: TRBJ2-7
CDR3 protein: ASSASTGTGAYEQY

V gene: TRBV29-1
J gene: TRBJ1-2
CDR3 protein: SAGDRGNGYGYT

V gene: TRBV5-1
J gene: TRBJ1-5
CDR3 protein: ASSLDGFGQPQH

V gene: TRBV6-5
J gene: TRBJ1-2
CDR3 protein: ASRRTGGGYT

V gene: TRBV6-5
J gene: TRBJ1-4
CDR3 protein: ASKETGGREKLF

V gene: TRBV7-3
J gene: TRBJ1-1
CDR3 protein: ASSTSGGTEAF

V gene: TRBV6-1
J gene: TRBJ2-3
CDR3 protein: ASSEEMAALSTDTQY

V gene: TRBV7-9
J gene: TRBJ1-5
CDR3 protein: ASSFAGGNQPQH